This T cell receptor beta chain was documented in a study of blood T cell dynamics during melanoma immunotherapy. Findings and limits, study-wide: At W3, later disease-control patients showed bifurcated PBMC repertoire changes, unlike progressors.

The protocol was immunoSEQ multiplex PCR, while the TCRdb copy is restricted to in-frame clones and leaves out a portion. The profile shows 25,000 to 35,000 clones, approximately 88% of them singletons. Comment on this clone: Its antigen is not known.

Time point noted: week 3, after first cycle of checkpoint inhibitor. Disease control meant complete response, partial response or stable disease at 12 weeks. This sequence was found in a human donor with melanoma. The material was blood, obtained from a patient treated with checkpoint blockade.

The CDR3 is CASSTGTGNGYTF. The CDR3 DNA follows: TGTGCCAGCAGCACCGGGACAGGGAATGGCTACACCTTC. The genes are TRBV7-2 and TRBJ1-2; TRBD1 agrees at 9 bases. CDR3 length: 13 residues. Germline CDR1 SGHTA, CDR2 FQGNSA. The J segment lost 6 bases and the V segment lost 5 bases, leaving 4 bases of the junction unmatched.